These 24 T cell receptor beta chains share one sample of origin, sequenced in a study of blood T cell repertoires in COVID-19. Sequencing was performed with immunoSEQ multiplex PCR; in TCRdb, only in-frame clones are kept and a portion is missing. Seen here are some 150,000 clones, 60% to 85% observed once, and the top ten hold over 8.5%. The specimen was peripheral blood. The receptors come from a man aged 45-65 years with active or convalescent COVID-19.

This rearrangement joins TRBV3-1 (or the pseudogene TRBV3-2) to TRBJ2-2; maybe TRBD1 (5 bases). Trimming removed 1 base at V and 2 bases at J, with 8 bases between. Per the germline V gene, CDR1 is LGHDT and CDR2 is YNNKEL (reference sequence). The CDR3 is 15 residues long. The CDR3 sequence: CASSQGRANTGELFF. CDR3 in DNA: TGTGCCAGCAGCCAAGGCAGGGCCAACACCGGGGAGCTGTTTTTT.

The V gene is TRBV27, the J gene TRBJ1-2; possible D gene TRBD1, 6 bases. V lost 5 bases, J lost 2 bases, and 9 bases lay in between. CDR1 and CDR2 (germline): MNHEY, SMNVEV (reference sequence). The CDR3 totals 13 residues. The DNA of the CDR3 is TGTGCCAGCAGTGTGGACAGCAACTATGGCTACACCTTC. Amino acid sequence: CASSVDSNYGYTF.

The rearrangement joins TRBV7-6 to TRBJ1-1; D is unclear. Per the germline V gene, CDR1 is SGHVS and CDR2 is FNYEAQ. The CDR3 has 16 amino acids. The V gene lost 1 base and the J gene lost 3 bases, with 15 bases spanning the gap. The CDR3 loop is CASSLDSSGLDTEAFF. As DNA, the CDR3 is TGTGCCAGCAGCTTAGACTCGAGTGGACTTGACACTGAAGCTTTCTTT.

This clone was seen more than once but under ten times. The V gene is TRBV7-2, the J gene TRBJ2-3; 10 nucleotides align to TRBD2. The germline V gene encodes CDR1 SGHTA and CDR2 FQGNSA. J lost 2 bases, V lost 5 bases, and 7 bases had no gene match. The CDR3 contains 16 residues. CDR3 in DNA: TGTGCCAGCAGCGCCGGACTAGCGGATTTCACAGATACGCAGTATTTT. Translation gives CASSAGLADFTDTQYF.

This clone came up a few times. The V and J genes are TRBV5-1 and TRBJ1-1; D is ambiguous. The CDR3 contains 14 residues. Looked up from germline, CDR1 is SGHRS and CDR2 is YFSETQ. The ends were cut back, 3 bases at V and 1 base at J, with 10 bases in the middle. Here the CDR3 reads CASSSPPRNTEAFF. CDR3 bases: TGCGCCAGCAGCTCCCCCCCCAGGAACACTGAAGCTTTCTTT.

This chain uses TRBV5-1 with TRBJ2-2; the match to TRBD2 covers 8 bases. Unmatched junction bases numbered 9, after V lost 7 bases and J lost 7 bases. Germline values: CDR1 SGHRS, CDR2 YFSETQ. CDR3 size: 14 residues. CDR3 amino acids: CASLSVAGGGELFF. The CDR3, as DNA: TGCGCCAGCCTCTCGGTGGCGGGAGGCGGGGAGCTGTTTTTT.

This chain connects TRBV21-1 to TRBJ2-1; the table's D call, TRBD2, was not checked against the DNA. TRBV21-1 represents a pseudogene. The CDR3 runs 17 residues. CDR3 in DNA: TGTGCCAGCAGCAAAGTAAACACTAGCGGTTCCTACAATGAGCAGTTCTTC. It encodes CASSKVNTSGSYNEQFF.

This chain uses TRBV5-1 with TRBJ2-6; 9 nucleotides line up with TRBD1. The trim removed 2 bases at V and 2 bases at J, leaving 11 bases unmatched. Germline CDR1 and CDR2: SGHRS and YFSETQ. The CDR3 is 19 amino acids. The CDR3 spells CASSFRPGQGLTGANVLTF. The CDR3 DNA is TGCGCCAGCAGCTTTAGACCGGGACAGGGCCTAACTGGGGCCAACGTCCTGACTTTC.

The chain employs TRBV7-9 and TRBJ2-1, with TRBD1 identical over 10 bases. Germline assignment: CDR1 SEHNR and CDR2 FQNEAQ (reference sequence). This CDR3 has 17 residues. V was clipped by 4 bases and J by 2 bases; unmatched bases: 8. CDR3 region: CASSYLPGTGAYNEQFF. In DNA, the CDR3 is TGTGCCAGCAGCTACCTACCCGGGACAGGGGCCTACAATGAGCAGTTCTTC.

This clone has a single count. The CDR3: CASIKSWTVEAFF. The CDR3 region has the DNA TGTGCCAGCATCAAATCGTGGACAGTTGAAGCTTTCTTT. The V and J genes are TRBV28 and TRBJ1-1, with a tentative D call TRBD1 (6 bases). The CDR3 extends over 13 amino acids. V was trimmed by 7 bases and J by 7 bases, leaving 16 bases between them. The germline V gene encodes CDR1 MDHEN and CDR2 SYDVKM.

V gene TRBV6-5 combines with J gene TRBJ1-5; D perhaps matches TRBD1 (5 bases). The V and J ends lost 10 bases and 6 bases respectively, with 22 bases between them. Germline V gene data show CDR1 as MNHEY and CDR2 as SVGAGI. The CDR3 is 15 amino acids. The CDR3 sequence: CAIHGRQWEGQPQHF. DNA of the CDR3: TGTGCCATCCACGGCAGACAGTGGGAGGGTCAGCCCCAGCATTTT.

The gene calls are TRBV18 and TRBJ1-2, with 9 positions matching TRBD1. Germline loops: CDR1 KGHSH, CDR2 LQKENI. There are 14 residues in the CDR3. The V gene end was trimmed by 6 bases and the J gene end by 7 bases; junction bases not matched to a gene: 9. This CDR3 is CASSQRDRASGYTF. In DNA, the CDR3 is TGTGCCAGCTCTCAACGGGACAGGGCATCTGGCTACACCTTC. The variable domain in full, completed from reference TRBV18 and TRBJ1-2, reads NAGVMQNPRHLVRRRGQEARLRCSPMKGHSHVYWYRQLPEEGLKFMVYLQKENIIDESGMPKERFSAEFPKEGPSILRIQQVVRGDSAAYFCASSQRDRASGYTFGSGTRLTVV.

This rearrangement joins TRBV6-1 to TRBJ1-2, with 7 bases identical to TRBD1. CDR1 and CDR2 from the germline V gene are MNHNS and SASEGT. The CDR3 spans 14 residues. J was trimmed by 7 bases and V by 3 bases; bases with no gene match: 8. The CDR3 coding sequence is TGTGCCAGCAGTGATCGGACAGGATTGGCTGGCTACACCTTC. Its protein is CASSDRTGLAGYTF.

This chain links TRBV12-3 or TRBV12-4 with TRBJ2-3; D not resolved. V dropped 4 bases and J dropped 5 bases, with 10 bases sitting between them. The CDR3 contains 13 residues. The CDR3 protein is CASSSAEKDTQYF. The CDR3 coding sequence is TGTGCCAGCAGTTCGGCGGAAAAAGATACGCAGTATTTT.

The chain recombines TRBV7-9 with TRBJ2-2; 11 bases map to TRBD2. There are 18 residues in the CDR3. The germline gives CDR1 SEHNR, CDR2 FQNEAQ (reference sequence). V was clipped by 4 bases and J by 0 bases; unmatched bases: 7. The CDR3 DNA reads TGTGCCAGCAGCTCACCTAGCGGGAGGCCCGCGAACACCGGGGAGCTGTTTTTT. This translates into CASSSPSGRPANTGELFF.

The V call is TRBV6-1, the J call TRBJ1-4, with 8 bases that match TRBD1. The CDR3 extends over 15 amino acids. V lost 3 bases and J lost 9; bases outside the gene matches: 9. Germline assignment: CDR1 MNHNS and CDR2 SASEGT. In nucleotides, the CDR3 is TGTGCCAGCAGTGATTCGGGGACAGGAGGGAAAAAACTGTTTTTT. Its translation: CASSDSGTGGKKLFF.

The chain couples TRBV27 to TRBJ1-6; TRBD1 matches at 7 bases. The germline V gene encodes CDR1 MNHEY and CDR2 SMNVEV (reference sequence). The V gene end was trimmed by 7 bases and the J gene end by 5 bases; junction bases not matched to a gene: 8. This CDR3 comprises 15 residues. The CDR3 protein is CASTADRVNNSPLHF. CDR3 DNA: TGTGCCAGCACCGCAGACAGGGTTAATAATTCACCCCTCCACTTT.

The chain is built from TRBV21-1 and TRBJ2-7; the table's D call, TRBD2, has no DNA check behind it. TRBV21-1 represents a pseudogene. This CDR3 is built from 15 residues. CDR3 protein: CASSKWYFISYEQYF. CDR3 coding DNA: TGTGCCAGCAGCAAATGGTACTTTATCTCCTACGAGCAGTACTTC.

This chain connects TRBV27 to TRBJ1-5; 9 positions agree with TRBD1. The ends lost 5 bases at V and 2 bases at J; junction bases unmatched: 7. This CDR3 contains 16 residues. Germline assignment: CDR1 MNHEY and CDR2 SMNVEV (reference sequence). CDR3 loop: CASSTYRGRGNQPQHF. The CDR3 nucleotides are TGTGCCAGCAGTACCTACAGGGGGCGCGGCAATCAGCCCCAGCATTTT.

The rearrangement joins TRBV2 to TRBJ2-7; D might be TRBD1 (5 bases). The CDR3 sequence is 13 residues long. Trimming pared 4 bases from V and 3 bases from J, leaving 10 bases between. In germline, CDR1 is SNHLY, CDR2 FYNNEI. CDR3 residues: CASSVGAHYEQYF. DNA for the CDR3: TGTGCCAGCAGTGTTGGGGCCCACTACGAGCAGTACTTC.

This clone turned up a few times. The chain recombines TRBV19 with TRBJ1-4; 7 bases are a match to TRBD1. The junction had 9 bases not matched to a gene; V was cut back by 5 bases and J by 0 bases. Germline V gives CDR1 LNHDA, CDR2 SQIVND (reference sequence). The CDR3 has 17 amino acids. CDR3 region: CASSSADRAATNEKLFF. CDR3 coding DNA: TGTGCCAGTAGTTCCGCCGACAGGGCCGCAACTAATGAAAAACTGTTTTTT.

CDR3 protein: CASSYGGGTEAFF. CDR3 DNA: TGTGCCAGCAGTTACGGGGGCGGCACTGAAGCTTTCTTT. The V gene is TRBV6-6, the J gene TRBJ1-1; TRBD1 is a possible D gene (6 bases). Germline assignment: CDR1 MNHNY and CDR2 SVGAGI (reference sequence). CDR3 length: 13 residues. Trimming took off 2 bases at V and 4 bases at J, with 8 bases between the two ends.

This chain uses TRBV27 with TRBJ1-5; 8 bases map to TRBD1. The germline V gene encodes CDR1 MNHEY and CDR2 SMNVEV (reference sequence). The trim removed 1 base at V and 4 bases at J, leaving 12 bases unmatched. CDR3 length equals 18 residues. CDR3 amino acids: CASSLYGSGQGRNQPQHF. The CDR3 DNA reads as TGTGCCAGCAGTTTATACGGGTCTGGACAGGGAAGGAATCAGCCCCAGCATTTT.

This clone was seen once. The gene calls are TRBV6-5 and TRBJ2-1; TRBD2 might be the D (7 bases). The CDR3 has 15 amino acids. Germline V gene data show CDR1 as MNHEY and CDR2 as SVGAGI. V lost 7 bases, J lost 2 bases, and 15 bases lay in between. The CDR3 DNA reads as TGTGCCAGCAAGGTACAGGGAGGGGCCTACAATGAGCAGTTCTTC. This encodes CASKVQGGAYNEQFF.